A single sample is the source of the 7 T cell receptor beta chains below, sequenced in a study of blood T cell repertoires in COVID-19. TCRdb keeps only in-frame clones here, not all; method: immunoSEQ multiplex PCR. The sample records about 190,000 clones, around 78% being singletons. The sample comprised peripheral blood. The receptors were gathered from a woman older than 75 with active or convalescent COVID-19.

V and J are TRBV5-1 and TRBJ2-2, with a tentative D call TRBD1 (6 bases). The CDR3 is 15 amino acids. V lost 4 bases to trimming and J lost 6 bases, with 16 bases between them. Germline V gene sequence: CDR1 SGHRS, CDR2 YFSETQ. CDR3 in DNA: TGCGCCAGCAGCGCGAGAACAGGGCCAGCCGGGGAGCTGTTTTTT. It encodes CASSARTGPAGELFF.

V gene TRBV6-6 combines with J gene TRBJ1-5; D unclear. Germline CDR1 and CDR2: MNHNY and SVGAGI (reference sequence). This CDR3 region has 14 residues. V lost 7 bases and J 4 bases, leaving 14 bases between the germline ends. CDR3 in amino acids: CASTVERINQPQHF. The CDR3 DNA is TGTGCCAGCACAGTCGAGAGGATAAATCAGCCCCAGCATTTT.

The V gene is TRBV28, the J gene TRBJ2-2, with D perhaps matching TRBD1 (5 bases). CDR1 and CDR2 from the germline V gene are MDHEN and SYDVKM. The CDR3 is 15 amino acids. Trimming took 7 bases from V and 2 from J, leaving 14 bases between them. The CDR3 nucleotides are TGTGCCAGCACCCCCGACAGTTTTAACACCGGGGAGCTGTTTTTT. Protein sequence: CASTPDSFNTGELFF.

The V call is TRBV6-5, the J call TRBJ1-1, with a tentative D call TRBD1 (6 bases). The CDR3 has 14 residues. Germline loops: CDR1 MNHEY, CDR2 SVGAGI. Deletions cut 7 bases from V and 5 bases from J, with 17 bases between. CDR3: CASTGNRVLTEAFF. Here the CDR3 DNA reads TGTGCCAGCACCGGGAACAGGGTTCTGACTGAAGCTTTCTTT.

The chain has TRBV7-9 and TRBJ1-1, with no clear D. Germline CDR1 SEHNR, CDR2 FQNEAQ (reference sequence). The CDR3 is made up of 15 amino acids. V dropped 3 bases and J dropped 1 base, with 12 bases sitting between them. CDR3 nucleotide sequence: TGTGCCAGCAGCTTTATAGTACAGACGAACACTGAAGCTTTCTTT. It encodes CASSFIVQTNTEAFF.

The V call is TRBV9, the J call TRBJ1-3; D unresolved. Germline loops: CDR1 SGDLS, CDR2 YYNGEE. V dropped 3 bases and J dropped 4 bases, with 11 bases sitting between them. The CDR3 has 14 amino acids. CDR3 region: CASSDPRGGNTIYF. CDR3 DNA: TGTGCCAGCAGCGACCCTAGAGGAGGAAACACCATATATTTT.

The chain employs TRBV6-6 and TRBJ2-7, with 9 bases matching TRBD1. The V gene's germline CDR1 is MNHNY and CDR2 SVGAGI (reference sequence). Unmatched junction bases numbered 6, after V lost 5 bases and J lost 4 bases. The CDR3 loop spans 14 amino acids. This CDR3 is CASSKDRGPYEQYF. DNA for the CDR3: TGTGCCAGCAGTAAGGACAGGGGACCTTACGAGCAGTACTTC.